The T cell receptor beta chain described here comes from a study of blood T cell repertoires in COVID-19. In the study overall: Samples of COVID-19 (acute and convalescent) were obtained from the United States, Italy and Spain. Nucleic acid was either cDNA or gDNA, and it came from T cells, B-cell-depleted T cells, or PBMCs.

This clone was recorded once. Original processing methods: Scientists estimated how many nucleated cells there were by amplifying reference gene primers. TCRdb keeps only in-frame clones here, not all; method: immunoSEQ multiplex PCR. V, J and clone size are taken as reported in that table, and D and trimming were inferred from the DNA itself. In the table there are approximately 93,000 clones, approximately 89% of which are singletons. J lost 2 bases, V lost 1 base, and 13 bases had no gene match. CDR1 is LNHDA and CDR2 is SQIVND in the germline V gene (reference sequence). The CDR3 totals 18 residues.

The sequenced material came from peripheral blood. The J gene is TRBJ1-2, the V gene TRBV19; 7 bases fit TRBD1. The receptor comes from a man between 60 and 75 years old with acute or convalescent COVID-19. The CDR3 protein is CASSIVRQGVKLNYGYTF. In DNA, the CDR3 is TGTGCCAGTAGTATAGTGCGGCAGGGGGTAAAGTTGAACTATGGCTACACCTTC.